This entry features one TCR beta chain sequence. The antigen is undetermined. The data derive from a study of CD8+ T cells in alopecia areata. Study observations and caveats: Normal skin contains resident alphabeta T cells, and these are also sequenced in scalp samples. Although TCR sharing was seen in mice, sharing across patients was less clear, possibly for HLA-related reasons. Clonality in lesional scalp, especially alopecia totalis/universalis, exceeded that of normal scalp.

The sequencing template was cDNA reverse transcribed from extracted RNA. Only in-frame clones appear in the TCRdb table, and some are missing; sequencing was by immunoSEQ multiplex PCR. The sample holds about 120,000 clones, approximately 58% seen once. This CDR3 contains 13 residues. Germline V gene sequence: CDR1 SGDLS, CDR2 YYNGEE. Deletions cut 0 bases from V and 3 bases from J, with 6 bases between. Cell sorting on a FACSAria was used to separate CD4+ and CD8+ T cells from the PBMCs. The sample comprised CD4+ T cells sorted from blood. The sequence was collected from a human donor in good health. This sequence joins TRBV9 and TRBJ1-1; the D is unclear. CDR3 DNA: TGTGCCAGCAGCGTAGACGGATACACTGAAGCTTTCTTT. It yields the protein CASSVDGYTEAFF.